The present TCR beta chain was sequenced within a study of T cell responses to AZD1222 COVID-19 vaccine. Note on this clone: Antigen: not known.

CDR1 is MNHEY, CDR2 SVGAGI, per germline. V dropped 6 bases and J dropped 5; count of bases not matched to a gene: 8. The CDR3 is 14 amino acids. The data were produced by immunoSEQ multiplex PCR, yet TCRdb's version contains in-frame clones alone and is incomplete. The table lists around 150,000 clones, under 95% of them singletons. Study-wide points: Repertoires were obtained only post-peak T cell response.

This TCR was sampled from an adult in good health. Material: peripheral blood, obtained on day 0 of AZD1222 vaccination. V gene TRBV6-5 combines with J gene TRBJ1-1, with 8 bases that match TRBD1. CDR3 sequence: CASSQDRVETEAFF. Here the CDR3 DNA reads TGTGCCAGCAGCCAGGACAGGGTGGAGACTGAAGCTTTCTTT.